The 10 T cell receptor beta chains given below trace back to one sample, sequenced in a study of human T cells and chemical hapten exposure. The time point was: patch test 1, 2 weeks after DPC sensitization. Documented treatment: therapeutic diphenylcyclopropenone sensitization with weekly scalp DPC. MiXCR was run by TCRdb on the RACE reads, yielding one entry per CDR3 protein. The repertoire holds roughly 380,000 distinct CDR3 sequences, with nearly 5% as singletons. The source material was whole blood, sampled in connection with sensitization to the hapten diphenylcyclopropenone (DPC). Receptors originate from a woman between 50 and 59 years old with alopecia areata. Some clones in this sample may be carry-over from other donors' samples.

This clonotype was seen more than once but under ten times. This CDR3 is CASSEEDPNIQYF. In DNA form, the CDR3 reads TGTGCCAGCAGTGAAGAGGACCCAAACATTCAGTACTTC. The chain recombines TRBV2 with TRBJ2-4; D not resolved. The CDR3 is 13 residues long. V lost 1 base and J lost 6, with 7 bases in between. The germline V gene has CDR1 SNHLY and CDR2 FYNNEI.

This chain links TRBV4-3 with TRBJ2-3, with D possibly being TRBD1 or TRBD2 (5 bases each). The length of the CDR3 is 18 residues. In germline, CDR1 is LGHNA, CDR2 YSLEER. Trimming took 4 bases from V and 0 from J, leaving 20 bases between them. CDR3 residues: CASSLKGPSPESTDTQYF. The CDR3 DNA sequence: TGCGCCAGCAGCCTCAAGGGACCCAGCCCCGAGAGCACAGATACGCAGTATTTT.

The chain joins TRBV6-1 to TRBJ1-6; 10 bases align to TRBD1. The V gene end was trimmed by 1 base and the J gene end by 6 bases; junction bases not matched to a gene: 9. Per the germline V gene, CDR1 is MNHNS and CDR2 is SASEGT. This CDR3 contains 18 residues. CDR3: CASSEGRRDRGLNSPLHF. DNA for the CDR3: TGTGCCAGCAGTGAAGGGCGACGGGACAGGGGCCTTAATTCACCCCTCCACTTT.

This clonotype was recorded many times. The V and J genes are TRBV19 and TRBJ2-1; D may match TRBD1 or TRBD2 (5 bases each). V shed 7 bases and J shed 5 bases, with 9 bases lying between them. CDR1 and CDR2 from the germline V gene are LNHDA and SQIVND (reference sequence). The CDR3 extends over 12 amino acids. The CDR3 DNA is TGTGCCAGTAAATGGGGGAACAATGAGCAGTTCTTC. Its translation is CASKWGNNEQFF.

This chain joins TRBV5-3 and TRBJ1-5; 7 bases line up with TRBD1. Being an ORF, TRBV5-3 has a function that is uncertain. The trim removed 4 bases at V and 2 bases at J, leaving 15 bases unmatched. CDR3 length: 18 amino acids. The CDR3 bases are TGTGCCAGAAGCGTGGTGGGACAGTCAGAGGAAGGCAATCAGCCCCAGCATTTT. This gives the protein CARSVVGQSEEGNQPQHF.

This sequence joins TRBV6-5 and TRBJ1-6, with 7 bases identical to TRBD1. With V trimmed by 6 bases and J by 7 bases, 9 bases remained unmatched. The CDR3 is made up of 15 amino acids. Germline-derived CDR1 and CDR2 are MNHEY and SVGAGI. CDR3 DNA: TGTGCCAGCAGGCAAACAGGGGCTAGGAATTCACCCCTCCACTTT. This codes for CASRQTGARNSPLHF.

This clonotype was seen a handful of times. This sequence joins TRBV19 and TRBJ1-2; 10 bases agree with TRBD1. With V trimmed by 6 bases and J by 6 bases, 10 bases remained unmatched. In germline, CDR1 is LNHDA, CDR2 SQIVND (reference sequence). The CDR3 covers 15 residues. DNA of the CDR3: TGTGCCAGTAGATTGATCAGGGGGACAGGGGATGGCTACACCTTC. It translates to CASRLIRGTGDGYTF.

The rearrangement uses TRBV6-2 or TRBV6-3 and TRBJ1-6; tentative D call: TRBD1 (5 bases). Looked up from germline, CDR1 is MNHEY and CDR2 is SVGEGT. This CDR3 is built from 13 residues. V was pared by 6 bases and J by 8 bases, with 11 bases between. DNA of the CDR3: TGTGCCAGCAGACAGGACCGGCATTCACCCCTCCACTTT. Translation: CASRQDRHSPLHF.

This clonotype was found many times. The chain carries TRBV5-4 and TRBJ2-1; D is unclear. Germline loops: CDR1 SGHNT, CDR2 YYREEE (reference sequence). The length of the CDR3 is 13 residues. The V gene lost 7 bases and the J gene lost 8 bases, with 16 bases spanning the gap. CDR3 sequence: CASGAVLNDEQFF. The CDR3 coding sequence is TGTGCCAGCGGTGCGGTATTGAACGATGAGCAGTTCTTC.

This clonotype showed up many times. This rearrangement joins TRBV4-2 to TRBJ1-4; 8 bases are shared with TRBD1. The germline gives CDR1 LGHNA, CDR2 YNFKEQ. The CDR3 is 17 amino acids. The J segment lost 3 bases and the V segment lost 4 bases, leaving 10 bases of the junction unmatched. CDR3 residues: CASSLLTGGAANEKLFF. The DNA for the CDR3 is TGTGCCAGCAGCCTTTTAACAGGGGGAGCGGCTAATGAAAAACTGTTTTTT.